These 23 T cell receptor beta chains originate from one sample sequenced in a study of identical twins. Using its own MiXCR run on the 5' RACE reads, TCRdb lists one record per CDR3 protein. The profile shows about 690,000 distinct CDR3 sequences, roughly 6% of them singletons. Material: naive T cells sorted from blood. These receptors all come from a young man in good health.

This clonotype has at least ten counts. This rearrangement joins TRBV20-1 to TRBJ2-3, with D uncertain. CDR1 is DFQATT, CDR2 SNEGSKA, per germline (reference sequence). The CDR3 extends over 12 amino acids. V dropped 1 base and J dropped 4 bases, with 6 bases sitting between them. The CDR3 region is CSARVLADTQYF. CDR3 DNA sequence: TGCAGTGCTAGAGTTCTTGCAGATACGCAGTATTTT.

The chain carries TRBV25-1 and TRBJ2-1, with 7 bases fitting TRBD2. Germline V gene sequence: CDR1 MGHDK, CDR2 SYGVNS. The CDR3 is 17 amino acids. Germline trimming cut 1 base from V and 2 bases from J; bases unmatched to any gene: 8. The CDR3 nucleotides are TGTGCCAGCAGTGAATTTTCGGCAGGGAGGGCCTACAATGAGCAGTTCTTC. As protein: CASSEFSAGRAYNEQFF.

This clonotype was counted ten times or more. This sequence joins TRBV24-1 and TRBJ2-3, with D maybe TRBD2 (5 bases). This CDR3 spans 15 amino acids. The V end lost 9 bases, the J end lost 1 base, and 16 bases lay between the germline ends. Germline V gene sequence: CDR1 KGHDR, CDR2 SFDVKD. The CDR3 sequence: CATVNSAEGTDTQYF. The CDR3 nucleotides are TGTGCCACCGTCAACTCAGCGGAAGGCACAGATACGCAGTATTTT.

The table lists this clonotype with a few counts. The J gene is TRBJ2-7, the V gene TRBV4-3; the match to TRBD1 covers 8 bases. Per germline, CDR1 LGHNA and CDR2 YSLEER. With V trimmed by 0 bases and J by 6 bases, 4 bases remained unmatched. CDR3 length: 14 amino acids. For the CDR3, the DNA is TGCGCCAGCAGCCAAGAAGGAGACAGGGGCGAGCAGTACTTC. The encoded protein is CASSQEGDRGEQYF.

In this sample, this clonotype turned up many times. This chain joins TRBV24-1 and TRBJ2-1; unclear D gene. CDR1 is KGHDR and CDR2 is SFDVKD in the germline V gene. This CDR3 spans 12 amino acids. V was shortened by 12 bases and J by 5 bases, with 13 bases between the two germline ends. In DNA, the CDR3 is TGTGCCGCCCGGACCAGACACAATGAGCAGTTCTTC. Residues: CAARTRHNEQFF.

The rearrangement links TRBV20-1 to TRBJ2-5, with TRBD1 as a possible D gene (8 bases). Germline CDR1 reads DFQATT; CDR2 reads SNEGSKA (reference sequence). The CDR3 spans 13 residues. V lost 5 bases to trimming and J lost 2 bases, with 12 bases between them. The CDR3 DNA reads as TGCAGTGCTCACAGGGGGGGGCAAGAGACCCAGTACTTC. Translation gives CSAHRGGQETQYF.

At least ten counts were recorded for this clonotype. V usage is TRBV7-6 and J usage is TRBJ2-5; TRBD1 is a possible D gene (6 bases). Germline V gene lookup returns CDR1 SGHVS and CDR2 FNYEAQ. The V end lost 3 bases, the J end lost 2 bases, and 10 bases lay between the germline ends. This CDR3 contains 14 residues. Written as DNA, the CDR3 is TGTGCCAGCAGCTTCAGACAGGCTCAAGAGACCCAGTACTTC. Encoded protein: CASSFRQAQETQYF.

This clonotype was counted ten times or more. The chain employs TRBV13 and TRBJ1-3, with D maybe TRBD1 (6 bases). Deletions cut 5 bases from V and 0 bases from J, with 14 bases between. CDR1 is PRHDT, CDR2 FYEKMQ, per germline (reference sequence). The CDR3 has 16 residues. In DNA form, the CDR3 reads TGTGCCAGCAGCCACCCAGGGGAGGACTCTGGAAACACCATATATTTT. This codes for CASSHPGEDSGNTIYF. Full variable domain (rest looked up from reference TRBV13 and TRBJ1-3): AAGVIQSPRHLIKEKRETATLKCYPIPRHDTVYWYQQGPGQDPQFLISFYEKMQSDKGSIPDRFSAQQFSDYHSELNMSSLELGDSALYFCASSHPGEDSGNTIYFGEGSWLTVV.

This clonotype has ten or more counts. The gene calls are TRBV5-1 and TRBJ2-3, with no clear D. Germline CDR1 SGHRS, CDR2 YFSETQ. The CDR3 contains 14 residues. Trimming took off 5 bases at V and 1 base at J, with 11 bases between the two ends. The CDR3: CASSLLDGTDTQYF. DNA of the CDR3: TGCGCCAGCAGTTTACTCGACGGCACAGATACGCAGTATTTT.

The chain has TRBV27 and TRBJ2-7, with D possibly matching TRBD2 (7 bases). The CDR3 has 14 residues. V lost 5 bases and J lost 3, with 14 bases in between. Germline CDR1 is MNHEY and CDR2 is SMNVEV (reference sequence). The DNA for the CDR3 is TGTGCCAGCAGTCCCCACGGGGGGCTCTACGAGCAGTACTTC. It encodes CASSPHGGLYEQYF.

The V and J genes are TRBV24-1 and TRBJ2-1, with 9 bases fitting TRBD1. J gave up 7 bases and V 4 bases, and 7 bases lay outside the gene matches. Germline CDR1 and CDR2: KGHDR and SFDVKD. This CDR3 region has 15 residues. CDR3 protein: CATSEGQGRLNEQFF. In DNA, the CDR3 is TGTGCCACCAGTGAGGGACAGGGCCGCCTTAATGAGCAGTTCTTC.

In its sample, this clonotype was seen many times. DNA for the CDR3: TGCAGTGCTAAACCCTACACTGAAGCTTTCTTT. This sequence encodes CSAKPYTEAFF. The rearrangement uses TRBV20-1 and TRBJ1-1; no reliable D call. CDR3 length: 11 amino acids. From germline, CDR1 is DFQATT and CDR2 SNEGSKA (reference sequence). V was shortened by 4 bases and J by 3 bases, with 6 bases between the two germline ends.

This clonotype appeared many times. This chain links TRBV11-1 with TRBJ1-6; D not resolved. The CDR3 covers 12 residues. Germline V lookup: CDR1 SGHAT, CDR2 FQDESV (reference sequence). Trimming removed 5 bases at V and 9 bases at J, with 8 bases between. The CDR3 DNA reads TGTGCCAGCAGCCCCGACGCTTCACCCCTCCACTTT. Encoded protein: CASSPDASPLHF.

Only a few counts were recorded for this clonotype. The V call is TRBV7-6, the J call TRBJ2-5, with TRBD1 identical over 7 bases. The ends lost 2 bases at V and 4 bases at J; junction bases unmatched: 10. The CDR3 runs to 16 residues. CDR1 and CDR2 from the germline V gene are SGHVS and FNYEAQ. The chain's CDR3 is CASSLRQGVAGETQYF. The CDR3 nucleotides read TGTGCCAGCAGCTTAAGACAGGGAGTGGCAGGAGAGACCCAGTACTTC.

The rearrangement joins TRBV7-9 to TRBJ2-3, with 7 nucleotides matching TRBD2. This CDR3 has 16 residues. Germline lookup yields CDR1 SEHNR and CDR2 FQNEAQ (reference sequence). The ends lost 3 bases at V and 5 bases at J; junction bases unmatched: 11. The CDR3, as DNA: TGTGCCAGCAGCTTGAGCGGGATGCCGGGGGAAGATACGCAGTATTTT. Its translation: CASSLSGMPGEDTQYF. The entire variable domain, with the rest obtained from reference TRBV7-9 and TRBJ2-3, is as follows: DTGVSQNPRHKITKRGQNVTFRCDPISEHNRLYWYRQTLGQGPEFLTYFQNEAQLEKSRLLSDRFSAERPKGSFSTLEIQRTEQGDSAMYLCASSLSGMPGEDTQYFGPGTRLTVL.

At least ten counts were recorded for this clonotype. The rearrangement links TRBV29-1 to TRBJ2-5; D may match TRBD1 or TRBD2 (6 bases each). Trimming cost V 0 bases and J 12 bases, with 20 bases left between them. This CDR3 spans 14 amino acids. The germline V gene has CDR1 SQVTM and CDR2 ANQGSEA. DNA of the CDR3: TGCAGCGTTGAAGACCCTCGGGGGCCTGTTTGGGAGTACTTC. Translation gives CSVEDPRGPVWEYF.

Many counts were recorded for this clonotype. J is TRBJ2-3 and V is TRBV5-1; weak D call: TRBD1 (6 bases). Trimming took 0 bases from V and 4 from J, leaving 12 bases between them. CDR3 length: 15 amino acids. Per germline, CDR1 SGHRS and CDR2 YFSETQ. CDR3 coding DNA: TGCGCCAGCAGCTTGGTTCAGGGGACGGCAGATACGCAGTATTTT. This sequence encodes CASSLVQGTADTQYF.

This clonotype was detected a few times. V and J are TRBV5-5 and TRBJ2-7, with 7 bases identical to TRBD2. Germline V lookup: CDR1 SGHKS, CDR2 YYEKEE (reference sequence). V trimming: 4 bases; J trimming: 3 bases; junction bases outside the gene matches: 16. There are 17 residues in the CDR3. This CDR3 is CASSPGGRTRPGYEQYV. The CDR3 DNA sequence: TGTGCCAGCAGCCCGGGAGGTCGGACACGTCCAGGCTACGAGCAGTACGTC.

CDR3 bases: TGTGCCAGCAGCCTCACAGTCTCTAGGGTAGGGGCCGACACTGAAGCTTTCTTT. It yields the protein CASSLTVSRVGADTEAFF. This sequence joins TRBV14 and TRBJ1-1; D may be TRBD1 (5 bases). V shed 4 bases and J shed 3 bases, with 24 bases lying between them. The CDR3 covers 18 residues. The germline V gene has CDR1 SGHDN and CDR2 FVKESK. The full variable domain, its missing parts supplied by reference TRBV14 and TRBJ1-1, is EAGVTQFPSHSVIEKGQTVTLRCDPISGHDNLYWYRRVMGKEIKFLLHFVKESKQDESGMPNNRFLAERTGGTYSTLKVQPAELEDSGVYFCASSLTVSRVGADTEAFFGQGTRLTVV.

This clonotype was counted only a few times. The chain recombines TRBV6-2 or TRBV6-3 with TRBJ2-2, with D possibly called TRBD1 or TRBD2 (5 bases each). In germline, CDR1 is MNHEY, CDR2 SVGEGT. V was cut by 2 bases and J by 6 bases, with 10 bases left in between. This CDR3 is built from 14 residues. Written as DNA, the CDR3 is TGTGCCAGCAGTTACCGGGGCCCCCCCGGGGAGCTGTTTTTT. It is translated as CASSYRGPPGELFF.

This clonotype occurred many times. The chain couples TRBV10-3 to TRBJ2-4, with D possibly TRBD2 on 6 matching bases. The CDR3 contains 15 residues. The germline V gene encodes CDR1 ENHRY and CDR2 SYGVKD. V lost 6 bases and J 3 bases, leaving 15 bases between the germline ends. CDR3 region: CAISRAAGSKNIQYF. DNA for the CDR3: TGTGCCATCAGCCGGGCCGCCGGGAGCAAAAACATTCAGTACTTC.

This clonotype came up many times. The chain combines TRBV29-1 with TRBJ2-1; 10 nucleotides match TRBD2. The CDR3 totals 13 residues. The V and J ends lost 7 bases and 7 bases, in that order; junction bases with no gene match: 7. CDR1 SQVTM and CDR2 ANQGSEA come from the germline V gene. CDR3 sequence reads: CSGASGSTNEQFF. For the CDR3, the DNA is TGCAGCGGGGCTAGCGGGAGTACAAATGAGCAGTTCTTC.

The J gene is TRBJ2-7, the V gene TRBV27, with TRBD2 matching 9 bases. The CDR3 contains 16 residues. Germline V lookup: CDR1 MNHEY, CDR2 SMNVEV (reference sequence). Germline trimming cut 2 bases from V and 3 bases from J; bases unmatched to any gene: 8. CDR3 in DNA: TGTGCCAGCAGTTTAACGGCGGGAGGGGTTCTCTACGAGCAGTACTTC. It specifies CASSLTAGGVLYEQYF.